This TCR beta chain was sequenced for a study of T-cell reconstitution after alpha-beta-depleted transplantation in children. The authors prepared the TCRbeta library with unique molecular identifiers. From the PCR reads, TCRdb called clonotypes with MiXCR, one entry per CDR3 protein. The data contain about 190,000 distinct CDR3 sequences, less than 8% of them singletons. The table lists this clonotype with many counts. V lost 4 bases to trimming and J lost 12 bases, with 31 bases between them. This CDR3 has 17 residues. The starting material was PBMCs from the stem cell graft donor, obtained from the stem cell graft. This chain uses TRBV12-3 or TRBV12-4 with TRBJ2-7; tentative D call: TRBD1 (5 bases). The TCR comes from a human donor who donated a stem cell graft to a child with Wiskott-Aldrich syndrome. This CDR3 is CASSSLGVRSLDTDLYF. CDR3 bases: TGTGCCAGCAGTTCCCTAGGGGTCCGGAGTCTCGATACGGATCTGTACTTC.